What follows is one TCR beta chain and its context. Losses at the gene ends were 7 bases for V and 8 bases for J; bases not matched to a gene: 14. Per germline, CDR1 MDHEN and CDR2 SYDVKM. The CDR3 loop spans 15 amino acids. The sample is drawn from a study of cytomegalovirus exposure and HLA in healthy donors. Background on the study: About 85 million unique TCRs from HLA-typed donors were held in an early release of data.

PCR amplification relied on 60 Vbeta primers (plus 13 Jbeta primers). Measured with immunoSEQ multiplex PCR; TCRdb has only the in-frame clones, and not every one. Among about 88,000 clones, over 80% were seen once, and the ten largest hold around 2.5%. The chain combines TRBV28 with TRBJ1-3; 7 nucleotides agree with TRBD1. Sequencing was done on a sample of PBMCs. The clonotype was recovered from a man between 18 and 35 years old in good health and CMV-seronegative. The DNA of the CDR3 is TGTGCCAGCACCTCTGAGGGGACAGTGAGATACACCATATATTTT. This encodes CASTSEGTVRYTIYF.